The clone carrying this T cell receptor beta chain was counted ten times or more. What it binds is unknown. TCRdb analysed the 5' RACE reads with MiXCR anew, one entry per CDR3 protein. The table lists 250,000 or so distinct CDR3 sequences, 6.5% to 7.5% of them singletons. This entry is derived from a study of T cells after yellow fever vaccination. Germline lookup yields CDR1 DFQATT and CDR2 SNEGSKA (reference sequence). The CDR3 sequence is 15 residues long. The trim removed 3 bases at V and 5 bases at J, leaving 6 bases unmatched. Study-level findings and limits: Booster samples showed a return of most primary-vaccination clones (around 95% CD4, 80% to 90% CD8).

The rearrangement uses TRBV20-1 and TRBJ2-1; TRBD2 aligns across 11 bases. The TCR comes from a man aged 25 to 40 who received the YFV17D yellow fever vaccine. Source: CD4+ T cells sorted from PBMCs, taken on the day of the yellow fever booster vaccination. CDR3 loop: CSASTGTSGHNEQFF. The DNA for the CDR3 is TGCAGTGCTAGCACCGGGACTAGCGGCCACAATGAGCAGTTCTTC.